A single sample is the source of the 28 T cell receptor beta chains below, sequenced in a study of blood T cells in healthy people across ages. Using a J-beta primer mix together with a sample-barcoded 5' primer, a second PCR was run for 7 to 11 cycles. TCRdb fed the 5' RACE reads into MiXCR, producing one record per CDR3 protein. The sample records around 1,500,000 distinct CDR3 sequences, approximately 30% being singletons. Source material: blood. These receptors were obtained from a woman between 25 and 40 years old in good health.

This clonotype came up a few times. The genes are TRBV20-1 and TRBJ2-1, with D tentatively TRBD1 (5 bases). CDR1 is DFQATT, CDR2 SNEGSKA, per germline (reference sequence). The CDR3 contains 11 residues. The CDR3 DNA reads as TGCGCCAGACAGATTTACAATGAGCAGTTCTTC. Protein: CARQIYNEQFF.

This clonotype was detected only a few times. The chain uses TRBV3-1 and TRBJ1-1; maybe TRBD1 (6 bases). Trimming took 7 bases from V and 4 from J, leaving 16 bases between them. Per the germline V gene, CDR1 is LGHDT and CDR2 is YNNKEL (reference sequence). The CDR3 has 14 amino acids. CDR3 DNA sequence: TGTGCCAGCAACCCCACAGGGAGCGGCACTGAAGCTTTCTTT. Protein product: CASNPTGSGTEAFF.

The V and J genes are TRBV7-9 and TRBJ2-1, with D tentatively TRBD2 (6 bases). The CDR3 runs 16 residues. The V end was cut by 6 bases, the J end by 4 bases, with 19 bases between. From germline, CDR1 is SEHNR and CDR2 FQNEAQ (reference sequence). The CDR3 DNA reads as TGTGCCAGCAGTCGACGCGGGGCAGGGAGTTACAATGAGCAGTTCTTC. It encodes CASSRRGAGSYNEQFF.

Regarding this clonotype: Relative to the germline gene, one junction end is altered; a read error may explain this. The V gene is TRBV6-1, the J gene TRBJ2-1; D is unresolved. CDR1 is MNHNS, CDR2 SASEGT, per germline. The CDR3 spans 15 residues. The CDR3 nucleotides are TGTGCCGGCAGTGAATATAAGAGCTCCTACAATGAGCAGTTCTTC. Translation: CAGSEYKSSYNEQFF.

The chain has TRBV20-1 and TRBJ2-5; 8 bases line up with TRBD2. There are 14 residues in the CDR3. Germline V CDR1 and CDR2: DFQATT, SNEGSKA (reference sequence). After removal of 6 bases from V and 5 bases from J, the junction contained 11 bases not matched to a gene. The CDR3 loop is CSASPGGYEETQYF. The CDR3 nucleotides read TGCAGTGCCTCGCCGGGGGGGTACGAGGAGACCCAGTACTTC.

This clonotype showed up just a few times. This chain's CDR3 is CASSRQYGGVPYEQYF. In DNA, the CDR3 is TGTGCCAGCAGCCGTCAATACGGGGGAGTACCCTACGAGCAGTACTTC. J is TRBJ2-7 and V is TRBV7-8; tentatively, D is TRBD2 (6 bases). Germline CDR1 reads SGHVS; CDR2 reads FQNEAQ. Trimming removed 5 bases from V and 2 bases from J, with 19 bases in between. The CDR3 has 16 residues.

The chain carries TRBV12-3 or TRBV12-4 and TRBJ2-7; D possibly corresponds to TRBD2 (5 bases). V was clipped by 5 bases and J by 2 bases, with 22 bases between them. This CDR3 is built from 17 residues. This CDR3 reads CASSPKVVLAGTYEQYF. Here the CDR3 DNA reads TGTGCCAGCAGTCCCAAGGTGGTTCTAGCAGGCACCTACGAGCAGTACTTC.

Comments on this clonotype: The junction does not match germline at one end; this may be a read error. The rearrangement links TRBV29-1 to TRBJ2-6; D gene unclear. The CDR3 runs 13 residues. Germline values: CDR1 SQVTM, CDR2 ANQGSEA. In nucleotides, the CDR3 is TGCGGCGTAAGTGTGACTGGGGCCAACGTCCTGACTTTC. As protein: CGVSVTGANVLTF.

The rearrangement links TRBV6-5 to TRBJ2-3; no reliable D call. Germline values: CDR1 MNHEY, CDR2 SVGAGI. The V gene lost 7 bases and the J gene lost 0 bases, with 11 bases spanning the gap. The CDR3 contains 14 residues. The CDR3 region is CASIPSPSTDTQYF. The CDR3 DNA reads TGTGCCAGCATTCCCAGTCCTAGCACAGATACGCAGTATTTT.

Concerning this clonotype itself: This sequence may be a read error, since a much larger clone differs from it by one base. The CDR3 region is CSVFRREGNNEQFF. DNA of the CDR3: TGCAGTGTATTTCGGAGGGAGGGTAACAATGAGCAGTTCTTC. V is TRBV20-1 and J is TRBJ2-1, with 7 bases fitting TRBD2. V dropped 7 bases and J dropped 5; count of bases not matched to a gene: 11. Germline lookup yields CDR1 DFQATT and CDR2 SNEGSKA (reference sequence). This CDR3 has 14 amino acids.

This clonotype has more than one count but fewer than ten. This sequence joins TRBV24-1 and TRBJ2-1; D possibly matches TRBD1 or TRBD2 (6 bases each). This CDR3 region has 15 residues. The V end was cut by 2 bases, the J end by 4 bases, with 11 bases between. Germline assignment: CDR1 KGHDR and CDR2 SFDVKD. The DNA of the CDR3 is TGTGCCACCAGTGATTCGAGGGGGACTTACAATGAGCAGTTCTTC. Encoded protein: CATSDSRGTYNEQFF.

The chain carries TRBV4-1 and TRBJ2-3, with 8 bases identical to TRBD2. This CDR3 region has 16 residues. V shed 4 bases, J shed 4 bases, and the junction held 10 bases outside the gene matches. The germline V gene encodes CDR1 MGHRA and CDR2 YSYEKL. CDR3 in amino acids: CASSPGGAGGADTQYF. CDR3 sequence (DNA): TGCGCCAGCAGCCCCGGGGGGGCCGGAGGGGCAGATACGCAGTATTTT.

This rearrangement joins TRBV5-4 to TRBJ2-1; a possible D gene is TRBD1 (5 bases). The CDR3 sequence is 13 residues long. V lost 4 bases, J lost 6 bases, and 11 bases lay in between. From germline, CDR1 is SGHNT and CDR2 YYREEE (reference sequence). In DNA form, the CDR3 reads TGTGCCAGCAGCGCCGACAGTTTCAATGAGCAGTTCTTC. Protein: CASSADSFNEQFF.

This chain connects TRBV18 to TRBJ1-6; maybe TRBD1 (5 bases). The V end lost 3 bases, the J end lost 0 bases, and 21 bases lay between the germline ends. Germline values: CDR1 KGHSH, CDR2 LQKENI. The CDR3 extends over 20 amino acids. For the CDR3, the DNA is TGTGCCAGCTCACCTCTCGGGGCCCACACCACGAGCTCCTATAATTCACCCCTCCACTTT. As protein: CASSPLGAHTTSSYNSPLHF.

The V gene is TRBV20-1, the J gene TRBJ1-1, with TRBD1 matching 7 bases. CDR3 length: 15 residues. Germline values: CDR1 DFQATT, CDR2 SNEGSKA (reference sequence). V gave up 2 bases and J gave up 0 bases; unmatched junction bases: 6. The CDR3 nucleotides read TGCAGTGCTAGAAAGACAGGGTCAATGAACACTGAAGCTTTCTTT. This encodes CSARKTGSMNTEAFF.

About this clonotype itself: At one of its ends the junction is not consistent with the germline gene, which may arise from a read error. The gene calls are TRBV6-2 or TRBV6-3 and TRBJ2-6; the match to TRBD1 covers 10 bases. Germline loops: CDR1 MNHEY, CDR2 SVGEGT. There are 20 residues in the CDR3. The CDR3: CASSYESGQGVSSGASVLTF. As DNA, the CDR3 is TGTGCCAGCAGTTACGAAAGCGGACAGGGGGTTAGCTCTGGGGCCAGCGTCCTGACTTTC.

Concerning this clonotype itself: A much larger clone differs from this one at a single base, so this may be a read error. The V gene is TRBV20-1, the J gene TRBJ2-3; 11 bases are a match to TRBD2. V gave up 2 bases and J gave up 6 bases; unmatched junction bases: 16. Germline V CDR1 and CDR2: DFQATT, SNEGSKA (reference sequence). The CDR3 runs to 18 residues. The chain's CDR3 is CSARSGVAGGSDGDTQYF. The CDR3 nucleotides are TGCAGTGCTAGATCGGGAGTAGCGGGAGGGTCGGATGGTGATACGCAGTATTTT.

This clonotype turned up a few times. At one boundary the junction diverges from the germline segment, which might be a read error. The rearrangement joins TRBV18 to TRBJ2-3; 10 bases are shared with TRBD1. Germline loops: CDR1 KGHSH, CDR2 LQKENI. This CDR3 comprises 15 residues. CDR3 in DNA: TGTGCTAGCTCACCAAACGGACAGGGGGCAGATACGCAGTATTTT. It specifies CASSPNGQGADTQYF.

Turning to this clonotype: This sequence may be a read error, since a much larger clone differs from it by one base. J is TRBJ2-7 and V is TRBV7-2; 10 nucleotides line up with TRBD1. This CDR3 has 17 amino acids. Germline CDR1 is SGHTA and CDR2 is FQGNSA. CDR3 region: CVSSLSPLRDRGYEQYF. The CDR3, as DNA: TGTGTCAGCAGCTTAAGTCCATTACGGGACAGGGGTTACGAGCAGTACTTC.

This clonotype was observed a handful of times. The chain has TRBV6-1 and TRBJ1-6; no firm D call. Trimming took 9 bases from V and 10 from J, leaving 16 bases between them. CDR3 size: 13 residues. Germline loops: CDR1 MNHNS, CDR2 SASEGT. The CDR3 loop is CASLGSGGSPLHF. CDR3 DNA sequence: TGTGCCAGTCTGGGGTCCGGCGGATCACCCCTCCACTTT.

This clonotype has a handful of counts. A read error may account for a junction end that differs from germline. V is TRBV10-3 and J is TRBJ2-5; 8 bases line up with TRBD2. This CDR3 spans 14 amino acids. Germline V gene lookup returns CDR1 ENHRY and CDR2 SYGVKD. The CDR3 bases are TGTGTCATCAACAATCCGGGGGGGAGGGAGACCCAGTACTTC. As protein: CVINNPGGRETQYF.

The V gene is TRBV9, the J gene TRBJ2-7, with D perhaps given as TRBD1 or TRBD2 (5 bases each). V was pared by 6 bases and J by 1 base, with 14 bases between. This CDR3 spans 14 amino acids. Germline V gene data show CDR1 as SGDLS and CDR2 as YYNGEE. CDR3 residues: CASNPGTRSYEQYF. The DNA for the CDR3 is TGTGCCAGCAACCCAGGGACCCGATCCTACGAGCAGTACTTC.

This chain connects TRBV20-1 to TRBJ1-5; possibly TRBD1 for D (6 bases). Looked up from germline, CDR1 is DFQATT and CDR2 is SNEGSKA (reference sequence). Trimming removed 3 bases from V and 2 bases from J, with 11 bases in between. CDR3 size: 14 residues. CDR3 residues: CSASLGARNQPQHF. Written as DNA, the CDR3 is TGCAGTGCTAGTTTGGGGGCGCGCAATCAGCCCCAGCATTTT.

This clonotype was picked up many times. The J gene is TRBJ2-1, the V gene TRBV7-6; 10 bases agree with TRBD2. The CDR3 sequence is 13 residues long. CDR1 SGHVS and CDR2 FNYEAQ come from the germline V gene. V shed 9 bases, J shed 10 bases, and the junction held 9 bases outside the gene matches. CDR3 nucleotides: TGTGCCAGTTCTAGCGGGAGAGGGGGGGAGCAGTTCTTC. Translated: CASSSGRGGEQFF.

The V call is TRBV19, the J call TRBJ1-4, with D unclear. CDR3 size: 14 residues. Germline-derived CDR1 and CDR2 are LNHDA and SQIVND (reference sequence). The V end was cut by 5 bases, the J end by 7 bases, with 14 bases between. CDR3 DNA sequence: TGTGCCAGTAGTGGGGTTCTCGGCGGTGAAAAACTGTTTTTT. Protein product: CASSGVLGGEKLFF. Variable domain in full (rest from reference TRBV19 and TRBJ1-4): DGGITQSPKYLFRKEGQNVTLSCEQNLNHDAMYWYRQDPGQGLRLIYYSQIVNDFQKGDIAEGYSVSREKKESFPLTVTSAQKNPTAFYLCASSGVLGGEKLFFGSGTQLSVL.

A remark on this clonotype: A much more abundant neighbour one base away suggests this may be a read error. The chain joins TRBV29-1 to TRBJ2-5, with 9 bases matching TRBD2. The CDR3 spans 12 residues. Looked up from germline, CDR1 is SQVTM and CDR2 is ANQGSEA. CDR3 amino acids: CNVSGGSETQYF. In nucleotides, the CDR3 is TGCAACGTTAGCGGGGGTAGCGAGACCCAGTACTTC.

Comments on this clonotype: A clone one base away is much larger, so this may be a read error. This chain connects TRBV6-5 to TRBJ2-5; the D gene is possibly TRBD2 (5 bases). V was pared by 2 bases and J by 2 bases, with 12 bases between. The length of the CDR3 is 15 residues. Germline V gene data show CDR1 as MNHEY and CDR2 as SVGAGI. CDR3 residues: CASSYGRVAQETQYF. The CDR3 nucleotides read TGTGCCAGCAGTTACGGGCGGGTTGCTCAAGAGACCCAGTACTTC.

In its sample, this clonotype was seen a few times. V gene TRBV20-1 combines with J gene TRBJ2-1; 9 bases align to TRBD2. This CDR3 is 14 amino acids long. Germline-derived CDR1 and CDR2 are DFQATT and SNEGSKA (reference sequence). Trimming took 6 bases from V and 0 from J; bases not matched to a gene: 3. This chain's CDR3 is CSAKAGGSYNEQFF. The CDR3 bases are TGCAGTGCAAAAGCGGGGGGCTCCTACAATGAGCAGTTCTTC.